What follows are 25 T cell receptor beta chains derived from one specimen sequenced in a study of spatial heterogeneity in lung cancer. One entry per CDR3 protein, called by TCRdb with MiXCR from the 5' RACE reads. Among 7,600 or so distinct CDR3 sequences listed, around 7% were seen once. As to time point: sample taken at primary tumor resection. The specimen was PBMCs, collected at surgery. The receptors originated from a male donor with early-stage non-small cell lung cancer.

This clonotype was recorded many times. The J gene is TRBJ1-1, the V gene TRBV7-9; no clear D. The CDR3 spans 14 residues. The V and J ends lost 5 bases and 5 bases respectively, with 15 bases between them. Per germline, CDR1 SEHNR and CDR2 FQNEAQ (reference sequence). The DNA for the CDR3 is TGTGCCAGCAGCCCCGAGTCGGGCTTGACTGAAGCTTTCTTT. Residues: CASSPESGLTEAFF.

This clonotype was picked up many times. The CDR3 protein is CASSSSWTGAATNEKLFF. CDR3 nucleotides: TGCGCCAGCAGCTCCTCCTGGACAGGCGCTGCAACTAATGAAAAACTGTTTTTT. The chain employs TRBV5-1 and TRBJ1-4; TRBD1 aligns across 7 bases. Germline CDR1 and CDR2: SGHRS and YFSETQ. The length of the CDR3 is 18 residues. V lost 3 bases, J lost 0 bases, and 11 bases stayed unmatched.

This chain joins TRBV20-1 and TRBJ2-7, with D tentatively TRBD1 (5 bases). V was clipped by 3 bases and J by 3 bases, with 12 bases between them. The CDR3 extends over 13 amino acids. In germline, CDR1 is DFQATT, CDR2 SNEGSKA (reference sequence). This chain's CDR3 is CSASQGGDYEQYF. The CDR3 nucleotides read TGCAGTGCTAGTCAGGGTGGGGACTACGAGCAGTACTTC.

This clonotype was seen ten or more times. The junction does not match germline at one end; this may be a read error. The CDR3 spells CASSPSGSITGANVLTF. CDR3 nucleotides: TGTGCTAGCAGTCCTAGCGGGAGTATAACTGGGGCCAACGTCCTGACTTTC. V usage is TRBV7-7 and J usage is TRBJ2-6; 10 positions match TRBD2. Germline assignment: CDR1 SSHAT and CDR2 FNYEAQ (reference sequence). This CDR3 spans 17 amino acids.

This clonotype occurred many times. V and J are TRBV3-1 and TRBJ1-2, with D unresolved. The CDR3 contains 13 residues. The germline V gene has CDR1 LGHDT and CDR2 YNNKEL (reference sequence). The ends were cut back, 0 bases at V and 9 bases at J, with 11 bases in the middle. The CDR3 loop reads CASSQDPRDRYTF. As DNA, the CDR3 is TGTGCCAGCAGCCAAGACCCTCGAGATCGCTACACCTTC.

The V gene is TRBV20-1, the J gene TRBJ2-4; 7 nucleotides line up with TRBD2. Germline CDR1 and CDR2: DFQATT and SNEGSKA (reference sequence). The CDR3 consists of 15 residues. Trimming took 3 bases from V and 7 from J; bases not matched to a gene: 12. CDR3 loop: CSASPLAEGKNIQYF. The CDR3, as DNA: TGCAGTGCTAGCCCCCTAGCGGAAGGGAAGAACATTCAGTACTTC.

This clonotype has ten or more counts. The chain has TRBV5-1 and TRBJ2-1; TRBD2 is a possible D gene (6 bases). The germline V and J ends were trimmed by 0 bases and 5 bases, with 6 bases remaining between them. Germline CDR1 SGHRS, CDR2 YFSETQ. The CDR3 length is 13 residues. The DNA for the CDR3 is TGCGCCAGCAGCTTGGCGGGGGACAATGAGCAGTTCTTC. Translation gives CASSLAGDNEQFF.

This clonotype is a singleton in its sample. The V gene is TRBV30, the J gene TRBJ2-6; D is possibly TRBD2 (5 bases). CDR3 length: 19 amino acids. Trimming cost V 2 bases and J 0 bases, with 20 bases left between them. From germline, CDR1 is GTSNPN and CDR2 SVGIG (reference sequence). The CDR3 bases are TGTGCCTGGAGTTGGCCAATCCTGGACTCCTACTCTGGGGCCAACGTCCTGACTTTC. Its translation is CAWSWPILDSYSGANVLTF.

This clonotype was counted at least ten times. The V call is TRBV11-2, the J call TRBJ2-7, with a weak D call TRBD1 (6 bases). With 1 base removed from V and 5 bases from J, the gap between germline ends came to 12 bases. The germline CDR1 and CDR2 sequences are SGHAT and FQNNGV. There are 14 residues in the CDR3. The CDR3 DNA sequence: TGTGCCAGCAGCTTAGCCAGGGGTGGCGACGAGCAGTACGTC. Translation: CASSLARGGDEQYV.

This clonotype was detected many times. The gene calls are TRBV2 and TRBJ2-1; D possibly corresponds to TRBD1 (5 bases). Trimming shortened V by 10 bases and J by 0 bases, and 13 bases separated the two germline ends. Germline assignment: CDR1 SNHLY and CDR2 FYNNEI. CDR3 length: 14 amino acids. The CDR3 here is CAIRTPNSYNEQFF. In DNA form, the CDR3 reads TGTGCCATCCGGACACCGAACTCCTACAATGAGCAGTTCTTC.

This clonotype was detected ten times or more. The chain has TRBV7-9 and TRBJ1-2; 9 positions agree with TRBD1. Germline loops: CDR1 SEHNR, CDR2 FQNEAQ (reference sequence). The CDR3 covers 13 residues. V lost 5 bases and J lost 5; bases outside the gene matches: 3. The DNA for the CDR3 is TGTGCCAGCAGCCGGGACAGGGCTTATGGCTACACCTTC. Translated: CASSRDRAYGYTF.

The genes are TRBV2 and TRBJ2-5; 12 bases line up with TRBD2. The ends lost 6 bases at V and 7 bases at J; junction bases unmatched: 12. CDR3 size: 16 residues. Germline CDR1 reads SNHLY; CDR2 reads FYNNEI. The CDR3 DNA sequence: TGTGCCAGCAGGCCCCAAGGGACTAGCGGGTCGGGGACCCAGTACTTC. Amino acids: CASRPQGTSGSGTQYF.

This chain connects TRBV28 to TRBJ2-2; 12 bases agree with TRBD2. V dropped 5 bases and J dropped 5; count of bases not matched to a gene: 9. This CDR3 contains 17 residues. The germline V gene encodes CDR1 MDHEN and CDR2 SYDVKM. This CDR3 reads CASSKKPGLAGTGELFF. CDR3 sequence (DNA): TGTGCCAGCAGTAAGAAACCGGGACTAGCGGGTACCGGGGAGCTGTTTTTT.

This chain links TRBV7-9 with TRBJ2-7, with D unclear. The CDR3 is 13 amino acids. Germline loops: CDR1 SEHNR, CDR2 FQNEAQ (reference sequence). The germline V and J ends were trimmed by 5 bases and 3 bases, with 11 bases remaining between them. The CDR3 DNA reads as TGTGCCAGCAGCCAGACGGAAGGCTACGAGCAGTACTTC. Translating gives CASSQTEGYEQYF.

This clonotype was observed a few times. V gene TRBV20-1 combines with J gene TRBJ2-7, with TRBD2 identical over 7 bases. Trimming at V came to 0 bases and at J to 1 base, leaving 9 bases not matched to a gene. Germline V gene data show CDR1 as DFQATT and CDR2 as SNEGSKA (reference sequence). The CDR3 totals 16 residues. CDR3: CSAREPQGGLSYEQYF. The CDR3 DNA is TGCAGTGCTAGAGAGCCCCAGGGAGGGTTATCCTACGAGCAGTACTTC.

This clonotype turned up a few times. This CDR3 is CASRGTGYNQPQHF. The CDR3 coding sequence is TGTGCCAGCAGGGGGACGGGTTACAATCAGCCCCAGCATTTT. V usage is TRBV28 and J usage is TRBJ1-5; a weak D match, TRBD1 (5 bases). Germline V gives CDR1 MDHEN, CDR2 SYDVKM. V dropped 6 bases and J dropped 3 bases, with 12 bases sitting between them. The CDR3 totals 14 residues.

This clonotype was seen at least ten times. The gene calls are TRBV12-3 or TRBV12-4 and TRBJ2-3, with D tentatively TRBD1 or TRBD2 (5 bases each). Trimming removed 6 bases at V and 0 bases at J, with 13 bases between. CDR3 length: 15 residues. The CDR3 spells CASSRDPPSTDTQYF. In DNA, the CDR3 is TGTGCCAGCAGCCGGGACCCCCCGAGCACAGATACGCAGTATTTT.

The sample holds many counts of this clonotype. V is TRBV5-1 and J is TRBJ2-3; D is unclear. Trimming removed 0 bases from V and 2 bases from J, with 7 bases in between. Germline assignment: CDR1 SGHRS and CDR2 YFSETQ. The CDR3 is 14 amino acids. CDR3 protein: CASSLGVYTDTQYF. The CDR3 DNA reads as TGCGCCAGCAGCTTGGGAGTATACACAGATACGCAGTATTTT.

This clonotype came up many times. The CDR3, as DNA: TGTGCCAGCAGCGCCAGGGTGGGAGTAGTGATGAATGAGCAGTTCTTC. It is translated as CASSARVGVVMNEQFF. The V gene is TRBV2, the J gene TRBJ2-1; D is possibly TRBD1 or TRBD2 (5 bases each). Deletions cut 6 bases from V and 7 bases from J, with 22 bases between. CDR1 is SNHLY, CDR2 FYNNEI, per germline. CDR3 length equals 16 residues.

This clonotype was detected many times. The chain links TRBV6-6 to TRBJ1-6; 8 bases map to TRBD1. V lost 7 bases, J lost 9 bases, and 8 bases stayed unmatched. Germline values: CDR1 MNHNY, CDR2 SVGAGI (reference sequence). The CDR3 totals 14 residues. CDR3 residues: CASNQDRESSPLHF. CDR3 nucleotides: TGTGCCAGCAACCAGGACAGGGAGAGTTCACCCCTCCACTTT.

In its sample, this clonotype was seen many times. The J gene is TRBJ2-5, the V gene TRBV6-6; D remains unclear. The germline gives CDR1 MNHNY, CDR2 SVGAGI (reference sequence). The CDR3 is 13 amino acids. Trimming shortened V by 0 bases and J by 10 bases, and 12 bases separated the two germline ends. The CDR3: CASSYSDPPDQYF. CDR3 in DNA: TGTGCCAGCAGTTACTCCGACCCCCCGGACCAGTACTTC.

This clonotype was detected ten times or more. This chain connects TRBV20-1 to TRBJ2-3, with TRBD1 identical over 7 bases. V gave up 0 bases and J gave up 4 bases; unmatched junction bases: 7. Germline loops: CDR1 DFQATT, CDR2 SNEGSKA (reference sequence). The length of the CDR3 is 15 residues. The CDR3 DNA sequence: TGCAGTGCTAGAGATAACAGGGGTGGGGCAGATACGCAGTATTTT. Residues: CSARDNRGGADTQYF.

This clonotype was picked up many times. V is TRBV4-1 and J is TRBJ2-2; D possibly corresponds to TRBD1 (6 bases). There are 16 residues in the CDR3. V lost 1 base and J 0 bases, leaving 9 bases between the germline ends. The germline CDR1 and CDR2 sequences are MGHRA and YSYEKL. The CDR3 coding sequence is TGCGCCAGCAGCCAAGGCTCAGGGGCGAACACCGGGGAGCTGTTTTTT. Translation gives CASSQGSGANTGELFF.

This clonotype was recorded at least ten times. The chain uses TRBV29-1 and TRBJ1-4; D ambiguous. The CDR3 is 15 residues long. The germline CDR1 and CDR2 sequences are SQVTM and ANQGSEA. V dropped 4 bases and J dropped 7 bases, with 19 bases sitting between them. CDR3 DNA sequence: TGCAGCGTTGGGGCTCCCCGCGGGGAGGGTGAAAAACTGTTTTTT. This translates into CSVGAPRGEGEKLFF. Based on the CDR3 plus reference TRBV29-1 and TRBJ1-4, the full variable domain is SAVISQKPSRDICQRGTSLTIQCQVDSQVTMMFWYRQQPGQSLTLIATANQGSEATYESGFVIDKFPISRPNLTFSTLTVSNMSPEDSSIYLCSVGAPRGEGEKLFFGSGTQLSVL.

In its sample, this clonotype was seen many times. V and J are TRBV12-3 or TRBV12-4 and TRBJ2-3, with TRBD2 as a possible D gene (5 bases). Trimming removed 4 bases at V and 4 bases at J, with 9 bases between. The length of the CDR3 is 13 residues. In nucleotides, the CDR3 is TGTGCCAGCAGTTCCCTGGGAGCAGATACGCAGTATTTT. This sequence encodes CASSSLGADTQYF.